This T cell receptor beta chain is drawn from a study of cytomegalovirus exposure and HLA in healthy donors. Regarding this clone: Its antigen remains unidentified.

General study points: An Asian-associated ancestry cluster reportedly showed fewer N-insertions than the approximately 630-donor mean in a later analysis.

Trimming removed 5 bases from V and 5 bases from J; junction bases left unmatched: 14. The CDR3 consists of 16 residues. Germline lookup yields CDR1 LNHDA and CDR2 SQIVND (reference sequence). The PCR had 60 Vbeta and 13 Jbeta primers. Profiling relied on immunoSEQ multiplex PCR, and the TCRdb table lists in-frame clones only, not all of them. The repertoire holds 70,000 to 90,000 clones, with 55% to 65% as singletons. This TCR derives from a woman aged 40-49 years in good health and CMV-seropositive. The chain combines TRBV19 with TRBJ1-1, with 7 bases matching TRBD1. The specimen was PBMCs. For the CDR3, the DNA is TGTGCCAGTAGTCAGCAAGCTCGACAGGGTCTGACTGAAGCTTTCTTT. It translates to CASSQQARQGLTEAFF.